The T cell receptor beta chain under discussion was sequenced for a study of CD8+ T cells in alopecia areata. Study at large: Twice daily, treated patients received 5 to 10 mg of oral tofacitinib.

The CDR3 is 14 residues long. Germline values: CDR1 LNHNV, CDR2 YYDKDF (reference sequence). V dropped 2 bases and J dropped 4; count of bases not matched to a gene: 5. Treatment: oral pan-JAK inhibitor, 5-10 mg twice daily. The investigators collected lesional scalp punch biopsies and peripheral blood from alopecia areata patients. The researchers isolated CD4+ and CD8+ T cells from PBMCs by sorting. Once RNA had been extracted, it was reverse transcribed into cDNA to act as the sequencing template. Method: immunoSEQ multiplex PCR; TCRdb's copy keeps in-frame clones and lacks some. This table holds 100,000 or so clones, 55% to 75% found once.

Sequencing was performed on CD8+ T cells sorted from blood, taken at roughly week 55, from a patient treated with tofacitinib. The sequence derives from a human donor with alopecia areata. This sequence joins TRBV15 and TRBJ2-7; 7 bases are shared with TRBD1. CDR3 sequence reads: CATSRPATGYEQYF. The CDR3 DNA reads TGTGCCACCAGCAGACCCGCGACAGGGTACGAGCAGTACTTC.